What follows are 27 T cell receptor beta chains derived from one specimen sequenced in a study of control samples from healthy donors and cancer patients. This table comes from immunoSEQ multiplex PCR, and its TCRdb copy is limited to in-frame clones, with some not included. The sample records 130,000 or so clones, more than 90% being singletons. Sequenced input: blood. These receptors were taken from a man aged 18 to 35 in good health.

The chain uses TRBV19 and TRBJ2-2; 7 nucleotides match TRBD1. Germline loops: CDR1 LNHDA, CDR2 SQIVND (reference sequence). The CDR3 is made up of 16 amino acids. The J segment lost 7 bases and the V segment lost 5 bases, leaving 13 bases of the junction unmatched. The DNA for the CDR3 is TGTGCCAGTAGTGCCCACAGGGCAAACAGGGGCGGGGAGCTGTTTTTT. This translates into CASSAHRANRGGELFF.

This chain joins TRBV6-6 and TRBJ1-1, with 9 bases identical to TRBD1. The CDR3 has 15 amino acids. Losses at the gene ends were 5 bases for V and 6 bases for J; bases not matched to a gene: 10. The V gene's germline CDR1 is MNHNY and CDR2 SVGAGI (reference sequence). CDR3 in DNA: TGTGCCAGCAGTCCTGACAGGGGGATCGGCCCTGAAGCTTTCTTT. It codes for CASSPDRGIGPEAFF.

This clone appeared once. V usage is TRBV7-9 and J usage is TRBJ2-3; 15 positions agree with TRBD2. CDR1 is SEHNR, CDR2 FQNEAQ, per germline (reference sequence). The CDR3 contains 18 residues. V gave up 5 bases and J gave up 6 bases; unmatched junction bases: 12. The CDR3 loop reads CASSAGTSGGSTGDTQYF. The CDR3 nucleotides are TGTGCCAGCAGCGCCGGGACTAGCGGGGGGTCCACGGGGGATACGCAGTATTTT.

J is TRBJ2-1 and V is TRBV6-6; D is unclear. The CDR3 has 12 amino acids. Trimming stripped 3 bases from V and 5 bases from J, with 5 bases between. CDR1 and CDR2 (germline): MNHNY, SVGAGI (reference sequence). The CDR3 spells CASSYQNNEQFF. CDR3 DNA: TGTGCCAGCAGTTATCAAAACAATGAGCAGTTCTTC.

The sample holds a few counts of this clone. The CDR3 sequence is CASSLAFTGGRRQPQHF. Here the CDR3 DNA reads TGTGCCAGCAGCTTAGCCTTCACGGGGGGCCGCCGGCAGCCCCAGCATTTT. The chain couples TRBV7-9 to TRBJ1-5; a possible D gene is TRBD1 (6 bases). The CDR3 runs to 17 residues. Germline assignment: CDR1 SEHNR and CDR2 FQNEAQ (reference sequence). With 0 bases removed from V and 7 bases from J, the gap between germline ends came to 19 bases.

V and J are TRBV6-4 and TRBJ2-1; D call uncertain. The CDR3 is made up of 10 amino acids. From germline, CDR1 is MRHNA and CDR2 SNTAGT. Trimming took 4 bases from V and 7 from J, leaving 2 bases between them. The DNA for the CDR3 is TGTGCCAGCAGTGCTAATGAGCAGTTCTTC. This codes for CASSANEQFF.

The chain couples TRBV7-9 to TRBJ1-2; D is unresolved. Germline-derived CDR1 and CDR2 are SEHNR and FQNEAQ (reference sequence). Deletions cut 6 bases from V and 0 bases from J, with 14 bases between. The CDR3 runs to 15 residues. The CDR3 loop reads CASSGSATPNYGYTF. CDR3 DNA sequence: TGTGCCAGCAGTGGGTCGGCCACCCCTAACTATGGCTACACCTTC.

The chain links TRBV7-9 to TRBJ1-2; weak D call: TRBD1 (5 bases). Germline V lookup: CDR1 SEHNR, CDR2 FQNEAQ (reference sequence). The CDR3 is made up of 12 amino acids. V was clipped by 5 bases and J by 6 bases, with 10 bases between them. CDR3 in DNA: TGTGCCAGCAGCCCGGGGCGGGATGGCTACACCTTC. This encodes CASSPGRDGYTF.

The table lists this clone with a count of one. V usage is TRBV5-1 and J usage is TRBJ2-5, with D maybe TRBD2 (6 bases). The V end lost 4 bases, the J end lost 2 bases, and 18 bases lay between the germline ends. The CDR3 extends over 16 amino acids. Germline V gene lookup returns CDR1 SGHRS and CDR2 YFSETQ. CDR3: CASSPGRAGGQETQYF. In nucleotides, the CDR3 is TGCGCCAGCAGCCCGGGGCGGGCAGGAGGGCAAGAGACCCAGTACTTC.

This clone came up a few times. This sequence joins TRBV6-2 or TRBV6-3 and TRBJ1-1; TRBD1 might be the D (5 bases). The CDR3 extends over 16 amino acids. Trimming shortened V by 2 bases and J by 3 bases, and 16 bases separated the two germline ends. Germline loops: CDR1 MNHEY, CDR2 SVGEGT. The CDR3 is CASSYRRGTGDTEAFF. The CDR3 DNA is TGTGCCAGCAGTTACAGGAGGGGTACCGGGGACACTGAAGCTTTCTTT.

CDR3 residues: CASRYVSQNTEAFF. DNA for the CDR3: TGCGCCAGCAGATACGTCAGTCAGAACACTGAAGCTTTCTTT. The V and J genes are TRBV5-1 and TRBJ1-1; no definite D call. This CDR3 has 14 amino acids. Germline V CDR1 and CDR2: SGHRS, YFSETQ. V was shortened by 5 bases and J by 1 base, with 12 bases between the two germline ends.

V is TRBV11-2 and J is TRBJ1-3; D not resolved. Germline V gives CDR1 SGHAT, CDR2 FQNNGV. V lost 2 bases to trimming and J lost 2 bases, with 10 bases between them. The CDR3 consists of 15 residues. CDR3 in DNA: TGTGCCAGCAGCTTAAGGGAAGGGACTGGAAACACCATATATTTT. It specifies CASSLREGTGNTIYF.

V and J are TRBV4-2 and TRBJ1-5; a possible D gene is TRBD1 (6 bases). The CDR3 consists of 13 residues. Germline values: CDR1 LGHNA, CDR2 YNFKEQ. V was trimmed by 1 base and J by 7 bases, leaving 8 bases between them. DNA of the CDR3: TGTGCCAGCAGCCAAGGGGACATCCAGCCCCAGCATTTT. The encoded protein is CASSQGDIQPQHF.

CDR3 bases: TGTGCCAGCAGTACGAGACTAGCGGGGGGGCAAAAGCCTCCTTACGAGCAGTACTTC. Translating gives CASSTRLAGGQKPPYEQYF. This rearrangement joins TRBV28 to TRBJ2-7; 14 bases fit TRBD2. CDR3 length equals 19 residues. CDR1 and CDR2 from the germline V gene are MDHEN and SYDVKM. V lost 5 bases and J lost 4; bases outside the gene matches: 16.

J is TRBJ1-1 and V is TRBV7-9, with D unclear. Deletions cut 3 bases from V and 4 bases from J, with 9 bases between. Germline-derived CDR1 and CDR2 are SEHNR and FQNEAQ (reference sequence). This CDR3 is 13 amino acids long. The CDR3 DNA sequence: TGTGCCAGCAGCTTCTATGGCCCCACTGAAGCTTTCTTT. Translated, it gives CASSFYGPTEAFF.

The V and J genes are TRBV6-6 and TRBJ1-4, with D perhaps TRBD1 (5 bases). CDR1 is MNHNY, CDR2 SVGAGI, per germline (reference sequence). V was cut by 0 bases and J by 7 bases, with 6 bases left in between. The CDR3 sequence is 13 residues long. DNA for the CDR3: TGTGCCAGCAGTTACTCCAGGGTTGAAAAACTGTTTTTT. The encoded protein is CASSYSRVEKLFF.

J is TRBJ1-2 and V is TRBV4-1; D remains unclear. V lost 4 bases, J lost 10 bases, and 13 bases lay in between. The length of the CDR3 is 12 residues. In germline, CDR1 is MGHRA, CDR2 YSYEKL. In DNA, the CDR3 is TGCGCCAGCAGCCCGGGAGCCTTCGCCTACACCTTC. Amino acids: CASSPGAFAYTF.

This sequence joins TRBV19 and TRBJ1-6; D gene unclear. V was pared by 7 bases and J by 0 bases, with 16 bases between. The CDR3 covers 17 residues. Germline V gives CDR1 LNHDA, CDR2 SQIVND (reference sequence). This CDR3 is CASTLNLASSYNSPLHF. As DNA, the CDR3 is TGTGCCAGTACCCTCAACCTTGCCAGCTCCTATAATTCACCCCTCCACTTT.

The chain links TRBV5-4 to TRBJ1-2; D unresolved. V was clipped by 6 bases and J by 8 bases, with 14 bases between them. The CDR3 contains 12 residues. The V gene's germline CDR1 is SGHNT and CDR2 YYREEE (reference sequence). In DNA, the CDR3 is TGTGCCAGCACCATGGGAGGGCAAGGCTACACCTTC. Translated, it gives CASTMGGQGYTF.

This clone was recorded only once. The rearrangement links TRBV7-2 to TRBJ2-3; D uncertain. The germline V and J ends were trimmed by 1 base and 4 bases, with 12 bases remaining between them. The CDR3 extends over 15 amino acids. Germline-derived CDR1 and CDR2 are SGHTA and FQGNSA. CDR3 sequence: CASSLDIRVPDTQYF. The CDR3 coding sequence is TGTGCCAGCAGCTTAGATATAAGAGTCCCAGATACGCAGTATTTT. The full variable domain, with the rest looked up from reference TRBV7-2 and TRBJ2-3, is GAGVSQSPSNKVTEKGKDVELRCDPISGHTALYWYRQSLGQGLEFLIYFQGNSAPDKSGLPSDRFSAERTGGSVSTLTIQRTQQEDSAVYLCASSLDIRVPDTQYFGPGTRLTVL.

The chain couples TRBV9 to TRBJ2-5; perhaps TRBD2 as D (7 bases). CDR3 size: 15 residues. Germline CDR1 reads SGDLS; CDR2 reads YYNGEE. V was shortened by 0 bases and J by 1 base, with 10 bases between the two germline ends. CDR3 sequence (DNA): TGTGCCAGCAGCGTAGTGGGGGGGCCCCAAGAGACCCAGTACTTC. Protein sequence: CASSVVGGPQETQYF.

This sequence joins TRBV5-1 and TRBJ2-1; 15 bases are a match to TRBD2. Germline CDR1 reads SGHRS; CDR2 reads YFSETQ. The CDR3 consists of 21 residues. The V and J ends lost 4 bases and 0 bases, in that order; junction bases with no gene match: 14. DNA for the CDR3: TGCGCCAGCAGCCATGACCGACCCGGGACTAGCGGGGGGTTCTCCTACAATGAGCAGTTCTTC. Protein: CASSHDRPGTSGGFSYNEQFF.

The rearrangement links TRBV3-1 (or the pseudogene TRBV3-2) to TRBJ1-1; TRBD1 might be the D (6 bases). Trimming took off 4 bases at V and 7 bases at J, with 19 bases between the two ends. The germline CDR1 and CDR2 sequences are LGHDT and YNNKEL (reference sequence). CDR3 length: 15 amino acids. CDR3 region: CASSLRGGGTNEAFF. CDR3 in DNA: TGTGCCAGCAGCCTGCGGGGAGGGGGTACGAATGAAGCTTTCTTT.

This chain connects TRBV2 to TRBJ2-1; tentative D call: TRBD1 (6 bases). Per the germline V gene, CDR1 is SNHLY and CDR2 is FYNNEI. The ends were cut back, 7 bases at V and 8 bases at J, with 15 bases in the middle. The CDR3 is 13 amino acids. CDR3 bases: TGTGCCAGCAACCCGACAGGAGGTGATGAGCAGTTCTTC. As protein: CASNPTGGDEQFF.

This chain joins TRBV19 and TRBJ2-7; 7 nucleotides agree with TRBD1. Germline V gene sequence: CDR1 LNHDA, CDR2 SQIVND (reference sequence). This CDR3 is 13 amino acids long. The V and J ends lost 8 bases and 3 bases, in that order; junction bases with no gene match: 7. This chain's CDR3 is CASSRDRDYEQYF. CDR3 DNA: TGTGCCAGTTCGAGAGACAGGGACTACGAGCAGTACTTC.

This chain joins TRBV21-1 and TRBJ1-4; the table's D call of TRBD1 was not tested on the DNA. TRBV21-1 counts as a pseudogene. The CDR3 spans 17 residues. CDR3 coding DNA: TGTGCCAGCAGCAGACAGGGGGCTCACATGGCTAATGAAAAACTGTTTTTT. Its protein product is CASSRQGAHMANEKLFF.

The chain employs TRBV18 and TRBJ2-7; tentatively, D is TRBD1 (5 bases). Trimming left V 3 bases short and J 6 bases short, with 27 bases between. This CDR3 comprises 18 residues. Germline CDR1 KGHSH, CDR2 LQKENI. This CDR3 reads CASSPDSRRRAQTAEQYF. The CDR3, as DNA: TGTGCCAGCTCACCCGACAGTCGCCGTAGGGCACAGACTGCCGAGCAGTACTTC.